This is a list of T cell receptor beta chains from one sample in a study of blood T cell repertoires in COVID-19. Measured with immunoSEQ multiplex PCR; TCRdb has only the in-frame clones, and not every one. The top ten clones hold about 6% of a sample with 160,000 or so clones, 80% of them seen once. Sequencing input: PBMCs or T cells enriched from blood (not recorded which). The source of these receptors is a man in his forties who had recovered from COVID-19. The CDR3 runs from the conserved cysteine through the conserved F or W.

J gene	V gene	CDR3 protein
TRBJ2-3	TRBV11-3	CASSSSGGAIDTQYF
TRBJ2-2	TRBV13	CASSPEGTGLTGELFF
TRBJ2-5	TRBV7-7	CASSLLARGQETQYF
TRBJ2-3	TRBV2	CASSEGRGPADTQYF
TRBJ1-6	TRBV4-2	CASSSTVPNSPLHF
TRBJ2-1	TRBV7-9	CASSPIGTGFYNEQFF
TRBJ1-3	TRBV5-1	CASSLEGVSGNTIYF
TRBJ1-1	TRBV27	CASSSMTEMAFF
TRBJ1-2	TRBV27	CASSFIGGAYGYTF
TRBJ1-2	TRBV6-5	CASSGRQIPYGYTF
TRBJ1-1	TRBV6-5	CASSYTDRGSGTEAFF
TRBJ1-4	TRBV30	CAWDPQGAREKLFF
TRBJ2-1	TRBV10-3	CAISELAGEQFF
TRBJ1-6	TRBV6-5	CASDDRAIYNSPLHF
TRBJ2-2	TRBV9	CASSPQGFGTGELFF
TRBJ2-1	TRBV4-1	CASSQARRTSYNEQFF